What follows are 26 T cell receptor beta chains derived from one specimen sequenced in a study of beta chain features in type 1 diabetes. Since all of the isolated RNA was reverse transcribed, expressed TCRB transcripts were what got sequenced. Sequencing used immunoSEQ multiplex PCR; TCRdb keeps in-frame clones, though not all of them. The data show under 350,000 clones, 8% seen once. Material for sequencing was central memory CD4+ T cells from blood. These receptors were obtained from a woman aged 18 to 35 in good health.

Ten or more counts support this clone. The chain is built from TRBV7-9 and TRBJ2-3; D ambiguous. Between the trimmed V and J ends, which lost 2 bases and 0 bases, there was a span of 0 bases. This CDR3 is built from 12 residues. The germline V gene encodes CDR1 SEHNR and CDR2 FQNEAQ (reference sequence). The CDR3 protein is CASSLSTDTQYF. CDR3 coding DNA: TGTGCCAGCAGCTTAAGCACAGATACGCAGTATTTT.

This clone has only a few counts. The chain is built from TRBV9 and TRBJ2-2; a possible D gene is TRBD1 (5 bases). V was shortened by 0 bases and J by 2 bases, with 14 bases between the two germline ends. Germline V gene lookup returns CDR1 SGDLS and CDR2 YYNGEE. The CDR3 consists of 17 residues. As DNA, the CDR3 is TGTGCCAGCAGCGTAGCAGGGTCCCATCTCAACACCGGGGAGCTGTTTTTT. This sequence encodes CASSVAGSHLNTGELFF.

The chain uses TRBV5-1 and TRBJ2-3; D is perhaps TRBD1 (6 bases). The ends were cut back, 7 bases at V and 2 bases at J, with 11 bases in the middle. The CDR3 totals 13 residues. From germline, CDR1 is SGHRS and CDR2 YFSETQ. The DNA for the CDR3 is TGCGCCAGCGGGGGCGGAGACACAGATACGCAGTATTTT. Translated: CASGGGDTDTQYF. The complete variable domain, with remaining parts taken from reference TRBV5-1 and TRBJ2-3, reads KAGVTQTPRYLIKTRGQQVTLSCSPISGHRSVSWYQQTPGQGLQFLFEYFSETQRNKGNFPGRFSGRQFSNSRSEMNVSTLELGDSALYLCASGGGDTDTQYFGPGTRLTVL.

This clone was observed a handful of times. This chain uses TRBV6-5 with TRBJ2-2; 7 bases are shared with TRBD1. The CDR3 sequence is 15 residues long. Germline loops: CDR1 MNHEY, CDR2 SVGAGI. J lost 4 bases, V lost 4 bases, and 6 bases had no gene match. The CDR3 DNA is TGTGCCAGCAGTTTATCGGGACAGCCCACCGGGGAGCTGTTTTTT. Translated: CASSLSGQPTGELFF.

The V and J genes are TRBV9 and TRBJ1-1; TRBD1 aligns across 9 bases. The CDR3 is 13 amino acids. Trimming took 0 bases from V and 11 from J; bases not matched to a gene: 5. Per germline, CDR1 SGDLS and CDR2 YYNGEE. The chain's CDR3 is CASSVVGTGLAFF. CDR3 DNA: TGTGCCAGCAGCGTAGTCGGGACAGGGTTGGCTTTCTTT.

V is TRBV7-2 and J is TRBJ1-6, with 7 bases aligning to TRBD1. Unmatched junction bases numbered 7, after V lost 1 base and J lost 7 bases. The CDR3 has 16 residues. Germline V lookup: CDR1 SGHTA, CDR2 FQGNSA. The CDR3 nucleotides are TGTGCCAGCAGCTTAGGGACGGGGACAGCCAATTCACCCCTCCACTTT. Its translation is CASSLGTGTANSPLHF.

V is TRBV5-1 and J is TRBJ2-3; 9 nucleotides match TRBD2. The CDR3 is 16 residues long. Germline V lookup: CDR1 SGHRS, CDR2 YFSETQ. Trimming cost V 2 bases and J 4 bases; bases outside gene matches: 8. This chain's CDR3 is CASSLGGRAEADTQYF. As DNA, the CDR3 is TGCGCCAGCAGCTTAGGCGGGAGGGCCGAGGCAGATACGCAGTATTTT.

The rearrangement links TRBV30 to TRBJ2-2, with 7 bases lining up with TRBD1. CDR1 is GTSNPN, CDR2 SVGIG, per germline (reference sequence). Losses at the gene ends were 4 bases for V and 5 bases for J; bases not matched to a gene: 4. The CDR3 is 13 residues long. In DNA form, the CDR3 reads TGTGCCTGGATTAACAGGGGAACCGGGGAGCTGTTTTTT. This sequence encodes CAWINRGTGELFF. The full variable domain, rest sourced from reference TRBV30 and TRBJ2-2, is SQTIHQWPATLVQPVGSPLSLECTVEGTSNPNLYWYRQAAGRGLQLLFYSVGIGQISSEVPQNLSASRPQDRQFILSSKKLLLSDSGFYLCAWINRGTGELFFGEGSRLTVL.

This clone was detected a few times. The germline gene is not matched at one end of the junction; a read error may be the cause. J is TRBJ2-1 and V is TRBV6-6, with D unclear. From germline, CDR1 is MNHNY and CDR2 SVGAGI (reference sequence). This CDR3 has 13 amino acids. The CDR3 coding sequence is TGTGCCAGCAGTTACTCGTCCTCCAATGAGCAGTTCTTC. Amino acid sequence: CASSYSSSNEQFF.

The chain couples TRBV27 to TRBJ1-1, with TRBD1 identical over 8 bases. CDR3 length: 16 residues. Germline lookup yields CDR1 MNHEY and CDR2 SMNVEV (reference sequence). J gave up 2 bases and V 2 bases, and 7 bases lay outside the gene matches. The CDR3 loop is CASSLGLTGANTEAFF. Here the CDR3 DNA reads TGTGCCAGCAGTTTAGGGTTGACAGGGGCTAACACTGAAGCTTTCTTT.

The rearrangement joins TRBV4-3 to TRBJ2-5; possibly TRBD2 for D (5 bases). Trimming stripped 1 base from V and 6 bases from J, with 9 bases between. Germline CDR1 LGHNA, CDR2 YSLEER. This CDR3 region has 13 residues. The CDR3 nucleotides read TGCGCCAGCAGCCAAGGTACGGGGAAGACCCAGTACTTC. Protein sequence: CASSQGTGKTQYF.

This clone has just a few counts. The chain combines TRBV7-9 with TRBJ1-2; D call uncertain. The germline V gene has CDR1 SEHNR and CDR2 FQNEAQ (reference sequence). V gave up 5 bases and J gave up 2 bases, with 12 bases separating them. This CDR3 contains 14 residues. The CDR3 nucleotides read TGTGCCAGCAGCCGGTTGGTAGAGAACTATGGCTACACCTTC. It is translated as CASSRLVENYGYTF. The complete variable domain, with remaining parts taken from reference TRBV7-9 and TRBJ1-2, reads DTGVSQNPRHKITKRGQNVTFRCDPISEHNRLYWYRQTLGQGPEFLTYFQNEAQLEKSRLLSDRFSAERPKGSFSTLEIQRTEQGDSAMYLCASSRLVENYGYTFGSGTRLTVV.

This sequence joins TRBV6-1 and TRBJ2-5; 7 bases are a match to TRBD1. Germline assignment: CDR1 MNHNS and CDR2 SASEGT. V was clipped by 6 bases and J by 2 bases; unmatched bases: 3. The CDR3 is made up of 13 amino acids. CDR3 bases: TGTGCCAGCAGGACAGGGAATCAAGAGACCCAGTACTTC. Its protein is CASRTGNQETQYF.

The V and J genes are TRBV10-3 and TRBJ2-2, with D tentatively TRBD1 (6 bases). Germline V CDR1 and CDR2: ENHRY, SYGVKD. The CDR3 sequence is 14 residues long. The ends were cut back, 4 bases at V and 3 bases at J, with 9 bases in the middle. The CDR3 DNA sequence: TGTGCCATCAGTGGGACAGCCTACACCGGGGAGCTGTTTTTT. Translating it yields CAISGTAYTGELFF.

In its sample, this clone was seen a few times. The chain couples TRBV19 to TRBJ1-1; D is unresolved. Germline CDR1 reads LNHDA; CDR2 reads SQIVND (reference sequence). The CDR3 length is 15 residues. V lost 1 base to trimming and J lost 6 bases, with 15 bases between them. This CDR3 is CASSIGKAGRSEAFF. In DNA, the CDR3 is TGTGCCAGTAGTATAGGAAAGGCAGGACGATCTGAAGCTTTCTTT.

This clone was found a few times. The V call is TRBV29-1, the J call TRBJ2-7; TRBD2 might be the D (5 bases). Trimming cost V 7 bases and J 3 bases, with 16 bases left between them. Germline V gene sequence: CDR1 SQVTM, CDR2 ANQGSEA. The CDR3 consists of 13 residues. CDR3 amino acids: CSGISGFSYEQYF. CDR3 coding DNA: TGCAGCGGTATAAGCGGTTTCAGCTACGAGCAGTACTTC.

CDR3 sequence reads: CASKEGKNIQYF. CDR3 in DNA: TGTGCCAGCAAGGAGGGGAAGAACATTCAGTACTTC. The V gene is TRBV6-6, the J gene TRBJ2-4, with D perhaps TRBD2 (6 bases). This CDR3 has 12 amino acids. Trimming took 7 bases from V and 7 from J, leaving 11 bases between them. Germline CDR1 reads MNHNY; CDR2 reads SVGAGI (reference sequence).

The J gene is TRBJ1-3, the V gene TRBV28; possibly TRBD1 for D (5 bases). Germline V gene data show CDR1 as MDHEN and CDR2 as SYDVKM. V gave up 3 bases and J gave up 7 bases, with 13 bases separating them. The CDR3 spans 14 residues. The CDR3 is CASSLWSWGNTIYF. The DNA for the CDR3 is TGTGCCAGCAGTTTGTGGAGCTGGGGGAACACCATATATTTT.

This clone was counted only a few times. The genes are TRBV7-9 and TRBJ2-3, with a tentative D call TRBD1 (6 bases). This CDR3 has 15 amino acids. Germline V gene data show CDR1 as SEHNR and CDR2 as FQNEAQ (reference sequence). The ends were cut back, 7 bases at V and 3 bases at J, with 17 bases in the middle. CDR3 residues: CASIFSGARTDTQYF. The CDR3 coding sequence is TGTGCCAGCATCTTCTCAGGGGCCAGAACAGATACGCAGTATTTT.

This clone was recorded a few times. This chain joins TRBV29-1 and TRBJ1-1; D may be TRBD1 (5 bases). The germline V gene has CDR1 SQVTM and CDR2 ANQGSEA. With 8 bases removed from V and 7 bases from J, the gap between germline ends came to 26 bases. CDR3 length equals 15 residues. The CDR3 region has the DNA TGCAGCACCGCGGGAGACGAGACGCGAACAGGTGAAGCTTTCTTT. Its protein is CSTAGDETRTGEAFF.

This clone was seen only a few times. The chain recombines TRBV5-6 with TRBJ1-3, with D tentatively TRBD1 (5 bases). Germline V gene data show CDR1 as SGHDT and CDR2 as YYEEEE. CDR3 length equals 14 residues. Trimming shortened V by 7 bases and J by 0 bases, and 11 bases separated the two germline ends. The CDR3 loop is CASWGTNSGNTIYF. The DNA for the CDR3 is TGTGCCAGCTGGGGGACCAACTCTGGAAACACCATATATTTT. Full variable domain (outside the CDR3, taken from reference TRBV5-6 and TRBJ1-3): DAGVTQSPTHLIKTRGQQVTLRCSPKSGHDTVSWYQQALGQGPQFIFQYYEEEERQRGNFPDRFSGHQFPNYSSELNVNALLLGDSALYLCASWGTNSGNTIYFGEGSWLTVV.

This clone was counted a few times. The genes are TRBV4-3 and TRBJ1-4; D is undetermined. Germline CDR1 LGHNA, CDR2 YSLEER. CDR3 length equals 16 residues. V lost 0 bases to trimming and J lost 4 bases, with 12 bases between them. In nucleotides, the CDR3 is TGCGCCAGCAGCCAAGAGAGTGAAAGCGGTAATGAAAAACTGTTTTTT. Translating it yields CASSQESESGNEKLFF.

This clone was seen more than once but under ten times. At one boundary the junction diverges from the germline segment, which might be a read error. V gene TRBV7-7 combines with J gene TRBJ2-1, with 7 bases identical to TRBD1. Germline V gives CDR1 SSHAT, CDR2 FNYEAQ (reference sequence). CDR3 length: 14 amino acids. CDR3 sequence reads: CASSIRQGGNEQFF. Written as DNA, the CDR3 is TGTGCTAGCAGCATACGACAGGGTGGTAATGAGCAGTTCTTC. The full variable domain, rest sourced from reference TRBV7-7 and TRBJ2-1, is GAGVSQSPRYKVTKRGQDVTLRCDPISSHATLYWYQQALGQGPEFLTYFNYEAQPDKSGLPSDRFSAERPEGSISTLTIQRTEQRDSAMYRCASSIRQGGNEQFFGPGTRLTVL.

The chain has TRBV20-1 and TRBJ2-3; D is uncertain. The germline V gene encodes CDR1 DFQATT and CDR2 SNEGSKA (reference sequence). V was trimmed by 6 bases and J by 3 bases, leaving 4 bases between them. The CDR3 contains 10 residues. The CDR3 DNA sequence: TGCAGTGCCGGAACAGATACGCAGTATTTT. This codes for CSAGTDTQYF.

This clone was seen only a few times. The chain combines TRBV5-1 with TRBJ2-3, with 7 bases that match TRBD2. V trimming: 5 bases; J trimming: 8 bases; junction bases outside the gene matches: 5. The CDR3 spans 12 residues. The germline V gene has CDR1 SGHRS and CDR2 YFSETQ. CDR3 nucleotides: TGCGCCAGCAGTCAAGGGAGGGGTACGCAGTATTTT. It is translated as CASSQGRGTQYF.

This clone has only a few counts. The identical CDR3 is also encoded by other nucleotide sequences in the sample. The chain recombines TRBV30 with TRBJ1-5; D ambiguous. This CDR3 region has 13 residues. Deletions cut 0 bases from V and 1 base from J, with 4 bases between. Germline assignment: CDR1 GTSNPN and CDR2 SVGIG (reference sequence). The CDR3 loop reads CAWSVKSNQPQHF. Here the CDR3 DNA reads TGTGCCTGGAGTGTCAAAAGCAATCAGCCCCAGCATTTT.